This T cell receptor (beta chain) was identified during a study of blood T cell repertoires in COVID-19. About the research overall: Either two negative PCRs, clearance, or symptom resolution qualified Cohort 3 donors as recovered. There were acute and convalescent COVID-19 samples, and they came from the United States, Italy and Spain. Sources were T cells, B-cell-depleted T cells, or PBMCs; the material itself was cDNA or gDNA.

Some clones are missing from TCRdb's copy, which holds only in-frame ones; the method was immunoSEQ multiplex PCR. The sample holds 210,000 or so clones; about 90% are singletons and the top ten take approximately 2.8%. The CDR3 has 15 residues. The germline gives CDR1 SGHTA, CDR2 FQGNSA. Trimming took 5 bases from V and 0 from J, leaving 13 bases between them. Allocation to cohorts depended on clinical history reported by the participants. Sequencing input: PBMCs or T cells enriched from blood (not recorded which). This sequence originates from a woman in her forties or fifties in a cohort exposed to, infected with or recovered from COVID-19 (not recorded which). V usage is TRBV7-2 and J usage is TRBJ1-1, with a possible D match to TRBD1 (5 bases). CDR3 residues: CASSQQTVMNTEAFF. CDR3 bases: TGTGCCAGCAGCCAGCAGACAGTAATGAACACTGAAGCTTTCTTT.